This entry features one T cell receptor (beta chain) sequence. The repertoire was sequenced with immunoSEQ multiplex PCR; TCRdb's copy has only in-frame clones and lacks some. The sample records about 230,000 clones, more than 75% being singletons. This entry is derived from a study of blood T cell repertoires in COVID-19. CDR1 is ENHRY, CDR2 SYGVKD, per germline. The V and J ends lost 11 bases and 7 bases respectively, with 18 bases between them. CDR3 size: 13 residues. This chain links TRBV10-3 with TRBJ1-5; D is unresolved. This receptor was identified in a man aged 35 to 55 with acute or convalescent COVID-19. Sequencing was performed on peripheral blood. This CDR3 is CAAHDGVGQPQHF. Written as DNA, the CDR3 is TGTGCCGCGCACGACGGGGTAGGCCAGCCCCAGCATTTT.